Sequencing of this T cell receptor beta chain was carried out in a study of vaccination effects on CD4 cells after COVID-19. For the study at large: Post-vaccine specimens arrived a median 72 days past the second dose. General study results and limits: Late post-vaccination samples showed marked contraction of infection- and vaccine-induced clones. After vaccination of healthy people, only 1 of 255 vaccine-induced clones cross-reacted with common cold coronaviruses.

Using immunoSEQ multiplex PCR, the repertoire was profiled, and TCRdb retains in-frame clones only, with some absent. The sample lists about 30,000 clones; approximately 79% were seen once. Viral peptide pool expansion of antigen-specific CD4+ T cells preceded sequencing in the ViraFEST assay. Scientists isolated CD4+ T cells after a roughly 9-day culture period ended. Two doses of BNT162b2 or mRNA-1273 vaccine were administered to participants. V lost 8 bases to trimming and J lost 7 bases; unmatched junction nucleotides: 11. This CDR3 is built from 15 residues. Germline assignment: CDR1 MRHNA and CDR2 SNTAGT. Points on this clone: Its antigen is not identified.

The TCR originated in a human donor who received a COVID-19 vaccine. Some clones in this sample may be carry-over from other donors' samples. The chain joins TRBV6-4 to TRBJ1-6; 7 bases are a match to TRBD1. Sequenced material: CD4+ T cells from PBMCs cultured with SARS-CoV-2 spike peptides, taken after COVID-19 vaccination. CDR3 DNA: TGTGCCAGCCGGAGAACAGGGGACGAAAATTCACCCCTCCACTTT. Translating it yields CASRRTGDENSPLHF.